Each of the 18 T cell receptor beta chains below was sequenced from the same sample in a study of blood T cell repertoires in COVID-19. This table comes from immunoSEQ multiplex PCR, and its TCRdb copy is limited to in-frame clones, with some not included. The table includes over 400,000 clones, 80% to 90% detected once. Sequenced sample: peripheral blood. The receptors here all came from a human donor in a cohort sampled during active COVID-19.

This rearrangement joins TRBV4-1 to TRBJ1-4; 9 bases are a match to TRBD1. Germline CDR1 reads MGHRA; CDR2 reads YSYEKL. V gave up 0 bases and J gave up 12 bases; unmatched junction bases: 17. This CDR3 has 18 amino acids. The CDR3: CASSQDPGTGLPRRELFF. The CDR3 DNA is TGCGCCAGCAGCCAAGATCCCGGGACAGGGCTCCCAAGACGAGAACTGTTTTTT.

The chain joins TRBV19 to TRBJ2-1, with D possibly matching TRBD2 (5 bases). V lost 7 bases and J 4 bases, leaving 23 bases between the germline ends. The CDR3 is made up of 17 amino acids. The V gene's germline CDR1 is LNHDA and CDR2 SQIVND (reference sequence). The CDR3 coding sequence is TGTGCCAGTACCCCAGTCCCAGCGGAGACGGGTTACAATGAGCAGTTCTTC. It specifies CASTPVPAETGYNEQFF.

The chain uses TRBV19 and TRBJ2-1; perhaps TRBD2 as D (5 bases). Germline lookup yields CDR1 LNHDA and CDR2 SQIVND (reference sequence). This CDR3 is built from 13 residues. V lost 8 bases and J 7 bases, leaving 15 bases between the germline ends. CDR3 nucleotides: TGTGCCAGTCAAGGACTTGGCTATAATGAGCAGTTCTTC. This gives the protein CASQGLGYNEQFF.

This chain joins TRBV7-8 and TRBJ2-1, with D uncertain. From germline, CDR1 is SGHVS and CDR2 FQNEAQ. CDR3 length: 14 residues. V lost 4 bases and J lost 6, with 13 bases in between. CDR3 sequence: CASSSPPAPNEQFF. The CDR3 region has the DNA TGTGCCAGCAGCTCCCCCCCAGCGCCCAATGAGCAGTTCTTC.

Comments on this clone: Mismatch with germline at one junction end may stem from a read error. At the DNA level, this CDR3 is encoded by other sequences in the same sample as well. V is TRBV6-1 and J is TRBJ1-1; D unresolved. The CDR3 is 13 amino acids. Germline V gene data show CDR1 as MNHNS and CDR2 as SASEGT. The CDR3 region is CASSEGPGYEAFF. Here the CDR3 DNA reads TGTGCCAGCAGCGAAGGACCGGGATACGAAGCTTTCTTT.

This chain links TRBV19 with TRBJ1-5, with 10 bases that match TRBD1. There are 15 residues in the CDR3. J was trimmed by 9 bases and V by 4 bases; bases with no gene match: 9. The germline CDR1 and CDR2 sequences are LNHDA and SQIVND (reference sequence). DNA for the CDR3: TGTGCCAGTAGTACGACTCCGGGACAGGGGACGCCCCAGCATTTT. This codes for CASSTTPGQGTPQHF.

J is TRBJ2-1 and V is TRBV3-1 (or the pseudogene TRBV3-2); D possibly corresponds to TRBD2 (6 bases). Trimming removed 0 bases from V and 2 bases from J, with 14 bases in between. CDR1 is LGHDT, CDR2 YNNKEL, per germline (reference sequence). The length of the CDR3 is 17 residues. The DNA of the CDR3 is TGTGCCAGCAGCCAAGAGAGGGGCGGGACCGCCTACAATGAGCAGTTCTTC. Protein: CASSQERGGTAYNEQFF.

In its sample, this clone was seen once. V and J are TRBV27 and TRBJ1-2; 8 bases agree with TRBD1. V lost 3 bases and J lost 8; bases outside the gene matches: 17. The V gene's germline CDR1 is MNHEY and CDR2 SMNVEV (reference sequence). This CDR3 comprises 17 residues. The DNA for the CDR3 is TGTGCCAGCAGTTTTACCTCGTCGGTTGGACAGGGTGAAGGCTACACCTTC. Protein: CASSFTSSVGQGEGYTF.

CDR3 loop: CASRPGGGHMNTEAFF. The DNA for the CDR3 is TGTGCCAGTAGACCTGGGGGCGGGCACATGAACACTGAAGCTTTCTTT. The V call is TRBV19, the J call TRBJ1-1; D perhaps matches TRBD1 (6 bases). The germline CDR1 and CDR2 sequences are LNHDA and SQIVND (reference sequence). V shed 6 bases and J shed 0 bases, with 17 bases lying between them. This CDR3 is 16 amino acids long. The full variable domain, completed using reference TRBV19 and TRBJ1-1, is DGGITQSPKYLFRKEGQNVTLSCEQNLNHDAMYWYRQDPGQGLRLIYYSQIVNDFQKGDIAEGYSVSREKKESFPLTVTSAQKNPTAFYLCASRPGGGHMNTEAFFGQGTRLTVV.

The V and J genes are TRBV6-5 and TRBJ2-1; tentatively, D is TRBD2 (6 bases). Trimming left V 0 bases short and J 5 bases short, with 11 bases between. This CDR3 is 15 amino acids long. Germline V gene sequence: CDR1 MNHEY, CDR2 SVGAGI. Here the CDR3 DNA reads TGTGCCAGCAGTTACTCTAGCGGAGCCGACAATGAGCAGTTCTTC. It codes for CASSYSSGADNEQFF.

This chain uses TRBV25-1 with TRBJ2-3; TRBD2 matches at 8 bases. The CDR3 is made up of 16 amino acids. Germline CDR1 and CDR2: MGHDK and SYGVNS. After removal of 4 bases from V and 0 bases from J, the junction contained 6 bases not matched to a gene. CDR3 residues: CASSVFSGTSTDTQYF. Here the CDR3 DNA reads TGTGCCAGCAGTGTTTTTAGCGGGACAAGCACAGATACGCAGTATTTT.

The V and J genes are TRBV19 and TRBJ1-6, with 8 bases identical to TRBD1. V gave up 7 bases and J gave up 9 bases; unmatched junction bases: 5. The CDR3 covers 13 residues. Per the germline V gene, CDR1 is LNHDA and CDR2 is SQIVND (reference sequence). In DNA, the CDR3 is TGTGCCAGTACCCGCACAGGGGGTTCACCCCTCCACTTT. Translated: CASTRTGGSPLHF. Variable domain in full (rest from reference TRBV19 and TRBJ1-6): DGGITQSPKYLFRKEGQNVTLSCEQNLNHDAMYWYRQDPGQGLRLIYYSQIVNDFQKGDIAEGYSVSREKKESFPLTVTSAQKNPTAFYLCASTRTGGSPLHFGNGTRLTVT.

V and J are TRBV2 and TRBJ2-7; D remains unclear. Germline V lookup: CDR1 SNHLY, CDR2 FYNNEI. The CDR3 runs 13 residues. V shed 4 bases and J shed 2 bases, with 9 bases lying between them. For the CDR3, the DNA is TGTGCCAGCAGTGCCGTGGGCCCCTACGAGCAGTACTTC. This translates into CASSAVGPYEQYF.

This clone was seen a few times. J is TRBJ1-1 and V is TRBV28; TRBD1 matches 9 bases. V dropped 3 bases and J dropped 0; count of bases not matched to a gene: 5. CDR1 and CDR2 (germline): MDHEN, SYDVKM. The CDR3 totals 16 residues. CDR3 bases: TGTGCCAGCAGTTTCGGACAGGGGATAATGAACACTGAAGCTTTCTTT. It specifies CASSFGQGIMNTEAFF. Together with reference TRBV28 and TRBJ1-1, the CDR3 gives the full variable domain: DVKVTQSSRYLVKRTGEKVFLECVQDMDHENMFWYRQDPGLGLRLIYFSYDVKMKEKGDIPEGYSVSREKKERFSLILESASTNQTSMYLCASSFGQGIMNTEAFFGQGTRLTVV.

CDR3 coding DNA: TGTGCCAGCAGTTACTCGACAGGCTGGAGGTACGAGCAGTACTTC. Protein product: CASSYSTGWRYEQYF. The chain links TRBV6-5 to TRBJ2-7; possibly TRBD1 for D (6 bases). The V end lost 0 bases, the J end lost 4 bases, and 13 bases lay between the germline ends. The germline gives CDR1 MNHEY, CDR2 SVGAGI. The CDR3 sequence is 15 residues long.

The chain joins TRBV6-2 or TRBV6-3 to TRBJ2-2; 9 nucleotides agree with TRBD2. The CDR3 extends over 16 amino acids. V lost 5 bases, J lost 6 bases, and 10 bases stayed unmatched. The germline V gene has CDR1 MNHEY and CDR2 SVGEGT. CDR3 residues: CASSDLGLASSGELFF. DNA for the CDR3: TGTGCCAGCAGTGACCTCGGACTAGCGTCATCCGGGGAGCTGTTTTTT.

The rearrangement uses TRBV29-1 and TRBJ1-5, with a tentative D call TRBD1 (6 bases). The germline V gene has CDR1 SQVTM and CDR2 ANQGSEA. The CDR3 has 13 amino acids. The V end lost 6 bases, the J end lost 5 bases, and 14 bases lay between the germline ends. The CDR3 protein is CSVVLGADQPQHF. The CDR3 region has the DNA TGCAGCGTCGTCCTGGGGGCGGATCAGCCCCAGCATTTT. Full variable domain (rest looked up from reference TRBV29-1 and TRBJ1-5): SAVISQKPSRDICQRGTSLTIQCQVDSQVTMMFWYRQQPGQSLTLIATANQGSEATYESGFVIDKFPISRPNLTFSTLTVSNMSPEDSSIYLCSVVLGADQPQHFGDGTRLSIL.

CDR3 bases: TGTGCCAGCAGCCAAGGACACCTGAACACTGAAGCTTTCTTT. The encoded protein is CASSQGHLNTEAFF. The rearrangement joins TRBV3-1 (or the pseudogene TRBV3-2) to TRBJ1-1; no clear D gene. Trimming cost V 1 base and J 0 bases, with 6 bases left between them. Germline V lookup: CDR1 LGHDT, CDR2 YNNKEL (reference sequence). The length of the CDR3 is 14 residues.